Following are 8 T cell receptor beta chains from one sample sequenced in a study of blood T cell repertoires in COVID-19. Assay used: immunoSEQ multiplex PCR; TCRdb lists only in-frame clones, some missing. The sample has 300,000 to 450,000 clones; about 85% are singletons. What was sequenced was peripheral blood. The origin of the receptors is a woman younger than 30 with acute or convalescent COVID-19.

J is TRBJ2-2 and V is TRBV7-3; 8 nucleotides line up with TRBD2. The CDR3 contains 15 residues. V dropped 2 bases and J dropped 3; count of bases not matched to a gene: 2. Germline-derived CDR1 and CDR2 are SGHTA and FQGTGA. The chain's CDR3 is CASSLAGGHTGELFF. DNA for the CDR3: TGTGCCAGCAGCTTAGCGGGGGGTCACACCGGGGAGCTGTTTTTT.

The V and J genes are TRBV5-1 and TRBJ2-7, with D tentatively TRBD2 (7 bases). This CDR3 has 16 amino acids. V was pared by 0 bases and J by 0 bases, with 13 bases between. The germline V gene encodes CDR1 SGHRS and CDR2 YFSETQ. This chain's CDR3 is CASSLDGGLNSYEQYF. As DNA, the CDR3 is TGCGCCAGCAGCTTGGACGGGGGGCTAAACTCCTACGAGCAGTACTTC.

V is TRBV4-2 and J is TRBJ2-1, with TRBD2 matching 11 bases. Germline V gene sequence: CDR1 LGHNA, CDR2 YNFKEQ. This CDR3 spans 16 amino acids. The ends lost 0 bases at V and 5 bases at J; junction bases unmatched: 3. CDR3 nucleotide sequence: TGTGCCAGCAGCCAAGAAGCTAGCGGGAGGCACAATGAGCAGTTCTTC. Its translation is CASSQEASGRHNEQFF.

The rearrangement links TRBV23-1 to TRBJ2-7, with D possibly TRBD2 on 5 matching bases. TRBV23-1 is noted as an ORF with a role that remains uncertain. The CDR3 is 14 residues long. V was cut by 8 bases and J by 3 bases, with 17 bases left in between. The CDR3 coding sequence is TGCGCCAGCGAACGGGATAACCGCCTCTACGAGCAGTACTTC. This sequence encodes CASERDNRLYEQYF.

DNA for the CDR3: TGCGCCAGCAGCCAACAAGGGGACACTGAAGCTTTCTTT. This codes for CASSQQGDTEAFF. V gene TRBV5-1 combines with J gene TRBJ1-1; weak D call: TRBD1 (5 bases). From germline, CDR1 is SGHRS and CDR2 YFSETQ. The CDR3 is 13 residues long. The V end was cut by 4 bases, the J end by 3 bases, with 10 bases between.

The chain combines TRBV6-1 with TRBJ2-7, with D maybe TRBD1 (5 bases). Germline loops: CDR1 MNHNS, CDR2 SASEGT. The CDR3 length is 12 residues. V gave up 3 bases and J gave up 8 bases, with 11 bases separating them. Here the CDR3 reads CASSEGQGKQYF. Here the CDR3 DNA reads TGTGCCAGCAGTGAGGGGCAGGGTAAGCAGTACTTC.

The chain combines TRBV12-3 or TRBV12-4 with TRBJ1-5; TRBD1 matches 9 bases. The CDR3 runs 12 residues. Unmatched junction bases numbered 3, after V lost 8 bases and J lost 7 bases. CDR3 in amino acids: CASGTGRQPQHF. The CDR3 DNA follows: TGTGCCAGCGGGACAGGGAGACAGCCCCAGCATTTT.

Regarding this clone: Other nucleotide sequences in the sample specify the same CDR3. The V call is TRBV27, the J call TRBJ1-5; D unresolved. The CDR3 is made up of 14 amino acids. Germline CDR1 is MNHEY and CDR2 is SMNVEV (reference sequence). The V end was cut by 6 bases, the J end by 4 bases, with 13 bases between. The CDR3 DNA reads as TGTGCCAGCAGCCTGGGCGGGAGTAATCAGCCCCAGCATTTT. This encodes CASSLGGSNQPQHF.